This T cell receptor (beta chain) was recovered during a study of CD8 T cells in Susac syndrome. Random hexamers were used to reverse transcribe an amount of roughly 0.5 to 1 ug RNA. TCRdb independently ran MiXCR on the immunoSEQ multiplex PCR reads; one entry per CDR3 protein. The sample consists of 150,000 to 200,000 distinct CDR3 sequences, roughly 95% of them appearing once. FACS was used to enrich TEMRA cells, whereas the CD8+ and CD4+ T cells were obtained by negative isolation. V shed 4 bases and J shed 2 bases, with 16 bases lying between them. CDR3 length: 16 amino acids. Looked up from germline, CDR1 is SGHNT and CDR2 is YYREEE (reference sequence).

The sequence was obtained from a human donor with multiple sclerosis. The chain couples TRBV5-4 to TRBJ2-1; D is tentatively TRBD1 or TRBD2 (5 bases each). The source material was CD4+ T cells from PBMCs. The CDR3 nucleotides are TGTGCCAGCAGCCGTAGTGGGGGTGGACCCTACAATGAGCAGTTCTTC. Protein: CASSRSGGGPYNEQFF.